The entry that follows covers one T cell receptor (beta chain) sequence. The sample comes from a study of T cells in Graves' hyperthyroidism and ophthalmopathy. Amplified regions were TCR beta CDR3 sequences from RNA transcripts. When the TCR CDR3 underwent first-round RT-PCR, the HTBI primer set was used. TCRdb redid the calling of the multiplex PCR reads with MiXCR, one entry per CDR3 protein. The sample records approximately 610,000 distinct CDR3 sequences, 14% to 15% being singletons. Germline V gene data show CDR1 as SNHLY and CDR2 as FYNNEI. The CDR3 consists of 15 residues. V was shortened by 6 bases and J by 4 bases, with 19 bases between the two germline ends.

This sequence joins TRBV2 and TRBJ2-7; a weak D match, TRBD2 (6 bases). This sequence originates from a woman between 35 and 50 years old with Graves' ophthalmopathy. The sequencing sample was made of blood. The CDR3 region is CASREWGLGTYEQYF. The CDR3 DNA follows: TGTGCCAGCAGGGAATGGGGATTAGGGACTTACGAGCAGTACTTC. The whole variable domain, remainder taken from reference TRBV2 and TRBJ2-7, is EPEVTQTPSHQVTQMGQEVILRCVPISNHLYFYWYRQILGQKVEFLVSFYNNEISEKSEIFDDQFSVERPDGSNFTLKIRSTKLEDSAMYFCASREWGLGTYEQYFGPGTRLTVT.